This TCR beta chain appears in the sequencing data of a study of breast tumors, draining lymph nodes, adjacent tissues. Each CDR3 protein gets one entry after TCRdb re-called the multiplex PCR reads with MiXCR. This sample has around 21,000 distinct CDR3 sequences; roughly 40% occur once, and the top ten carry roughly a quarter. Whole-study findings and limits: That most tumor T cells come from lymph nodes remained unproven. The data were judged consistent with most tumor T cells coming from lymph node and expanding in tumor.

A note on this clonotype: Its specificity is not known.

The junction had 3 bases not matched to a gene; V was cut back by 0 bases and J by 2 bases. The germline CDR1 and CDR2 sequences are SGHRS and YFSETQ. The CDR3 has 18 amino acids. The chain joins TRBV5-1 to TRBJ2-6; 12 bases map to TRBD1. The TCR originated in a female donor with breast cancer. Some clones in this sample may be carry-over from other donors' samples. Sequencing used breast tumor tissue. Here the CDR3 DNA reads TGCGCCAGCAGCTTGGTCGGGACAGGGGGCCCTGGGGCCAACGTCCTGACTTTC. Translation gives CASSLVGTGGPGANVLTF.